This is a list of T cell receptor beta chains from one sample in a study of control samples from healthy donors and cancer patients. The protocol was immunoSEQ multiplex PCR, while the TCRdb copy is restricted to in-frame clones and leaves out a portion. The sample shows under 200,000 clones, 90% to 95% of them seen only once. What was sequenced was blood. These receptors came from a woman younger than 45 in good health. Both conserved end residues are part of each CDR3. The D gene is left open where the match is weak. Size is omitted from some rows. Given values are once, few, many or a class for expanded clones.

v_gene,d_gene,abundance,j_gene,CDR3aa,CDR3nt
TRBV6-4,TRBD2,-,TRBJ2-1,CASSDSTSGDYNEQFF,TGTGCCAGCAGTGACTCGACTAGCGGAGACTACAATGAGCAGTTCTTC
TRBV7-2,-,once,TRBJ2-1,CASSLVGGSSYNEQFF,TGTGCCAGCAGCTTAGTAGGGGGTAGCTCCTACAATGAGCAGTTCTTC
TRBV6-1,TRBD2,-,TRBJ2-5,CASSEGLAGGGLETQYF,TGTGCCAGCAGTGAAGGACTAGCGGGGGGGGGTTTGGAGACCCAGTACTTC
TRBV5-1,-,-,TRBJ1-1,CASSLDRQNTEAFF,TGCGCCAGCAGCTTGGACAGACAGAACACTGAAGCTTTCTTT
TRBV3-1/TRBV3-2,-,-,TRBJ2-7,CASSQLSGSYEQYF,TGTGCCAGCAGCCAACTTAGTGGCTCCTACGAGCAGTACTTC
TRBV4-3,TRBD2,-,TRBJ2-5,CASSQGGGRETQYF,TGCGCCAGCAGCCAAGGCGGGGGTAGGGAGACCCAGTACTTC
TRBV3-1/TRBV3-2,-,-,TRBJ1-2,CASSRTENYGYTF,TGTGCCAGCAGCCGGACCGAAAACTATGGCTACACCTTC
TRBV19,-,-,TRBJ1-2,CASSKQVPNYGYTF,TGTGCCAGTAGTAAACAGGTACCTAACTATGGCTACACCTTC
TRBV7-8,TRBD1,-,TRBJ1-5,CASSLRDRGMRGNQPQHF,TGTGCCAGCAGCCTCCGGGACAGGGGAATGAGAGGCAATCAGCCCCAGCATTTT
TRBV7-6,-,-,TRBJ1-5,CASSLGGPNQPQHF,TGTGCCAGCAGCTTAGGAGGGCCCAATCAGCCCCAGCATTTT
TRBV29-1,TRBD2,-,TRBJ2-3,CSVGAGGGDTQYF,TGCAGCGTTGGGGCGGGAGGGGGGGATACGCAGTATTTT
TRBV6-6,-,-,TRBJ1-2,CASSTPGTVVGYTF,TGTGCCAGCAGCACCCCCGGGACGGTCGTGGGCTACACCTTC
TRBV7-9,-,-,TRBJ1-4,CASSFEGLDIEKLFF,TGTGCCAGCAGCTTCGAGGGGTTGGATATTGAAAAACTGTTTTTT
TRBV29-1,-,few,TRBJ1-1,CSVSVNTEAFF,TGCAGCGTTAGCGTGAACACTGAAGCTTTCTTT
TRBV5-6,TRBD2,-,TRBJ2-3,CASSLASGTDTQYF,TGTGCCAGCAGCTTGGCTAGCGGTACAGATACGCAGTATTTT
TRBV30,-,once,TRBJ1-1,CAWSVGLNTEAFF,TGTGCCTGGAGTGTAGGTTTGAACACTGAAGCTTTCTTT
TRBV5-1,-,-,TRBJ1-2,CASSPQDGNYGYTF,TGCGCCAGCAGCCCCCAAGACGGCAACTATGGCTACACCTTC
TRBV11-3,TRBD1,-,TRBJ1-6,CASSLPTGGNSPLHF,TGTGCCAGCAGCCTTCCGACAGGGGGTAATTCACCCCTCCACTTT